The T cell receptor beta chain under discussion was sequenced for a study of shared clonotypes between healthy human individuals. The CDR3 contains 13 residues. Germline V gene lookup returns CDR1 MDHEN and CDR2 SYDVKM. V was pared by 11 bases and J by 4 bases, with 17 bases between. Produced via immunoSEQ multiplex PCR; TCRdb's table is partial and in-frame only. Among roughly 500,000 clones, approximately 79% were seen once, and the ten largest hold 13%. The sequenced sample was PBMCs. The rearrangement uses TRBV28 and TRBJ1-2; D ambiguous. This TCR was sampled from a woman aged 40 to 50 in good health. Some clones in this sample may be carry-over from other donors' samples. The CDR3 is CALSTQSLYGYTF. The CDR3 coding sequence is TGTGCCTTGTCGACGCAGAGTCTCTATGGCTACACCTTC.